Included here is one T cell receptor (beta chain) sequence, with context. This clone turned up a few times. The antigen it recognizes is unknown. No base-level quality is on record; no much larger clone is a single base apart. The library came from the immunoSEQ multiplex PCR assay. For the multiplex PCR, a mixture combining 60 forward primers for TCR Vbeta segments and 13 reverse primers for TCR Jbeta segments was used. The CDR3 region of rearranged TCR beta genes was amplified from genomic DNA with a multiplex PCR assay. The amplified TCR beta libraries were sequenced on the Illumina HiSeq System as 87-base-pair reads. In the original analysis: A later analysis counted tens of millions of unique TCR beta chains across the 666 repertoires, and roughly 10 million of these chains were shared by at least two donors. Raw reads were error-corrected and collapsed into unique sequences by a nearest-neighbor algorithm in which closely related sequences were merged to remove PCR and sequencing errors. V, D and J gene segments were assigned by aligning CDR3 sequences to IMGT reference sequences. For a sequence to be retained, a match of at least six nucleotides was required to both a V gene segment and a J gene segment. Rearrangements were classified as productive when the CDR3 lacked stop codons and remained in frame with V and J, and all other rearrangements were classified as non-productive. CDR3 was defined according to IMGT convention as the region running from the second conserved V-encoded cysteine to the conserved J-encoded phenylalanine. Sequences without an unambiguous match to a single V gene segment were excluded from the earlier analysis of 587 of the donors. In an earlier analysis of approximately 550 of the donors, V segments were called functional above 56.7% productive rearrangements and were called segregating when the between-donor standard deviation exceeded 5%. A statistical classification framework was built for diagnosing cytomegalovirus status from the catalog of TCR beta chain sequences. A later analysis assigned V and J genes by comparing TCR nucleotide sequences with IMGT/GENE-DB human TR gene sequences. In a later analysis, CDR3 sequences and most-parsimonious VDJ recombination scenarios were assigned using the TCRdist pipeline. In a later analysis, each TCR beta chain was defined by its CDR3 amino acid sequence together with its V-gene family, and reads without a unique V-gene family were excluded. A later analysis removed 592 highly shared, low-generation-probability nucleotide sequences to deal with suspected cross-contamination and a sequencing artifact. A later analysis calculated a clonal expansion index for each public chain from normalized within-repertoire ranks of inferred template counts. A later analysis computed generation probabilities with a VDJ recombination model fitted to out-of-frame rearrangements, and checked the results against IGoR. Hypergeometric tests were used in a later analysis to score TCR-TCR, TCR-HLA and TCR-CMV co-occurrence, with a repertoire-size bias correction applied to the TCR pairs. In a later analysis, false discovery rates were estimated by permuting HLA or CMV assignments 20 times. In a later analysis, co-occurring TCRs were grouped using DBSCAN, with TCRdist sequence similarity added in when clustering inside HLA-allele-positive subsets. For co-occurrence clustering, repertoires with fewer than 30,000 or more than 120,000 public chains were excluded, along with roughly 5 repertoires with anomalous nucleotide sharing. TCRdb retrieved this table from immuneACCESS and kept in-frame rearrangements only. Not all clones are present; in checked studies, unresolved V genes account for under half, and no reason is known for the remainder. V and J calls and clone size are as listed in that table; D and trimming were resolved from the DNA. For this sample the table gives approximately 140,000 clones, of which around 69% were detected only once. The top ten constitute less than 3.5% of the sample.

The entry originates in a study of cytomegalovirus exposure and HLA in healthy donors listed by TCRdb under 2017. Study-level background: According to an earlier analysis of 587 of the donors, 150 million to 200 million T cells yielded 117 million unique TCR beta sequences and 250 to 350 Gb of sequence data. Among 350 to 400 genotyped donors of the cohort, an average of roughly 240,000 unique TCR beta nucleotide sequences were sequenced per donor, roughly a sixth of them non-productive. All discovery cohort repertoires had been generated on a single sequencing platform. In an earlier analysis of roughly 580 of the donors, high-throughput TCR beta sequencing was used to judge whether each TCR beta V gene segment behaved as functional or pseudogenic. To predict cytomegalovirus infection status, the study combined high-throughput TCR immunosequencing, statistical association of individual TCRs with disease status, and machine learning. HLA typing included class I and class II loci at four-digit resolution. Because of strong linkage in the cohort, roughly five DR-DQ haplotypes were treated as single units for association and clustering. In addition to the first cohort of approximately 650 subjects, a separate validation cohort of 120 different subjects was used. The number of typed donors differed by locus: roughly 620-640 for A, B, C, DRB1 and DQB1; some 540 for DQA1; 600 to 610 for DPA1; and some 430 for DPB1. Of the roughly 400 genotyped donors, approximately 82% fell in the genetic ancestry cluster associated with self-reported Caucasian donors. The later analysis used no new phenotypic data to find candidate immune exposures, relying instead on TCR beta sequences and their occurrence across donors. An early release that covered some 630 HLA-typed donors contained approximately 300 gigabases of sequencing data and some 87 million unique TCR sequences. Donor age, sex, ethnicity and CMV serostatus were compiled alongside the repertoire data. The study used immunosequencing to profile the T cell repertoires of several hundred subjects and linked those repertoires to cytomegalovirus serostatus. To study patterns of TCR occurrence, a later analysis re-analyzed previously published TCR beta repertoires from just over 650 donors and added high-resolution HLA genotyping. The study aimed to test whether signatures of past pathogen exposure could be identified by cataloging public T cell receptors. A later genetic analysis took genome-wide SNP genotypes for about three fifths of the roughly 670 donors and used that subset as a discovery cohort.

Here is what the overall study found, with its caveats: According to a later genetic analysis, donors in an Asian-associated ancestry cluster had fewer N-insertions in productive TCRs than the roughly 700-donor mean. About 17 rarely observed V segments, including chromosome 9 orphons, were excluded from the earlier analysis of a few hundred of the donors because counts were too low. The study listed approximately 150 TCR beta chains as associated with cytomegalovirus. In a later analysis, TCR association rates were found to vary across HLA loci, with the most associated TCRs seen for DRB1 alleles and the fewest for HLA-C alleles. In a later analysis, several top co-occurrence clusters were reported to appear linked to parvovirus B19, influenza, CMV and Epstein-Barr virus. For the cohort, immune exposure information was limited to CMV serostatus. Broadly in line with IMGT annotations, most TCR beta V segments showed up in productive rearrangements about 90% or about 30% of the time in an earlier analysis of around 550 of the donors. Specific HLA alleles were associated with more than 15,000 TCR beta sequences at a false discovery rate of 0.05 in a later analysis. Some IMGT-functional V segments, including TRBV6-2 and TRBV6-3, could not be told apart with the 87-base-pair reads, so those segments were excluded. While some public TCRs were present in many individuals, most TCR sequences turned up only very rarely across donors. Most CMV-associated TCR beta chains appeared to be HLA-restricted in a later analysis, and the HLA associations seemed to be driven largely by CMV exposure. In this cohort, only TCR beta chains were sequenced, and detectable features were limited by the absence of alpha or paired-chain data. An association between a missense DCLRE1C variant and V-gene and J-gene trimming of TCR beta chains was found in a later genetic analysis and replicated in an independent cohort. In vitro tests confirmed that a few of the cytomegalovirus-associated TCR beta chains recognize cytomegalovirus antigens. In a later analysis, HLA-associated TCR beta chains were found to be more clonally expanded and to have lower generation probabilities than equally common non-associated chains. A cluster of highly shared sequence variants was judged likely to represent a technical artifact of the sequencing pipeline. Because HLA typing was unavailable for some donors at each locus, only the typed subset was used in association tests. Roughly uniform sequencing depth across donors was assumed in presence/absence analyses, although this assumption may not hold. It was suggested by the authors that the approach could potentially be generalized to other disease states and immunological phenotypes. Assigning TCR associations to individual alleles was difficult when HLA alleles, especially DR and DQ, strongly co-occurred. Cytomegalovirus status was reported to be diagnosed by the classifier with high specificity and sensitivity in both the original and validation cohorts. Correlated functional status among segregating V segments might reflect linkage disequilibrium, but an unknown experimental factor could not be ruled out. A further reported finding was that TCR beta sequences accurately predicted the HLA-A and HLA-B alleles for most subjects in the first cohort.

In total, roughly 670 healthy bone marrow donors made up the cohort. All cohort members were sampled while nominally healthy, although unrecorded immune exposures were likely present. Of the 610 or so cohort members, about 280 had positive CMV serostatus and around 350 had negative CMV serostatus, and CMV serostatus was not recorded for the donor. A peripheral blood sample was provided by each donor, and peripheral blood mononuclear cells were used for TCR beta sequencing. The Qiagen DNeasy Blood Extraction Kit was used to extract genomic DNA from the blood cell samples. Taken from cysteine to phenylalanine, the CDR3 has 13 residues. Solely the CDR3 DNA is kept, with 39 bases framed from the first base. The germline V gene (reference sequence) sets CDR1 to SGHNT and CDR2 to YYREEE. Germline trimming: 4 bases from V, 10 bases from J; junction bases outside gene matches: 9.

The source is a human donor in good health. This chain joins TRBV5-4 to TRBJ2-5; 8 central nucleotides agree with TRBD1. The sequencing input was PBMCs. The nucleotides read TGTGCCAGCAGCCCCTGGGACAGGAGGGACCAGTACTTC. Its protein product is CASSPWDRRDQYF.